This T cell receptor (beta chain) was retrieved from a study of Ad26.COV2.S vaccination and SARS-CoV-2 variants. Whole-study results and caveats: The TCR breadth and depth analyses may have produced an underestimate of total T cell responses.

About this clone: The antigen is undetermined.

Germline values: CDR1 MDHEN, CDR2 SYDVKM. V gave up 5 bases and J gave up 2 bases, with 13 bases separating them. The CDR3 sequence is 15 residues long. Only in-frame clones appear in the TCRdb table, and some are missing; sequencing was by immunoSEQ multiplex PCR. The sample yields around 86,000 clones, under 90% seen once. The sequence derives from a human donor who had recovered from COVID-19. Sequences were derived from peripheral blood, sampled after recovery from COVID-19. The rearrangement links TRBV28 to TRBJ1-3, with D tentatively TRBD1 (6 bases). The CDR3 is CASSRQGTAGNTIYF. The CDR3 region has the DNA TGTGCCAGCAGTAGGCAGGGGACGGCTGGAAACACCATATATTTT.